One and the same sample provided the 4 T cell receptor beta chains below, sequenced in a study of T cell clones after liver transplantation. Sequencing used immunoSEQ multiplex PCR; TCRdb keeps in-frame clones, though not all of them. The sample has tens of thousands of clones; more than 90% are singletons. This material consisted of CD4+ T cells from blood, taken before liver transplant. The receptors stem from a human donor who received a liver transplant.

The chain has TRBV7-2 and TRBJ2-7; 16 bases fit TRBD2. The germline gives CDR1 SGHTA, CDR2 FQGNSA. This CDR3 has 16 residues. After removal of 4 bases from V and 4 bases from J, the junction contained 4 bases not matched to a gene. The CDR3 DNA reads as TGTGCCAGCAGCTCGGGACTAGCGGGAGGGGGTTACGAGCAGTACTTC. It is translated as CASSSGLAGGGYEQYF.

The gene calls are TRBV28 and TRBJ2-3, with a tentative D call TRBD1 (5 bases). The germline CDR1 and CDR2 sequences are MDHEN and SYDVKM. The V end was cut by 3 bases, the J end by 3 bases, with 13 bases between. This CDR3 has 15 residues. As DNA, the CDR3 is TGTGCCAGCAGTTTCCCCAGGGAAAGAACAGATACGCAGTATTTT. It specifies CASSFPRERTDTQYF.

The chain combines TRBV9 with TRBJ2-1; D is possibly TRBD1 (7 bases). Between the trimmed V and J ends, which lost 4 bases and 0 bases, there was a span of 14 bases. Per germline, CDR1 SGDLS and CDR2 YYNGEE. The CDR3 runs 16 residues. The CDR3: CASSSGTAGSYNEQFF. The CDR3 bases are TGTGCCAGCAGCTCCGGGACAGCGGGCTCCTACAATGAGCAGTTCTTC.

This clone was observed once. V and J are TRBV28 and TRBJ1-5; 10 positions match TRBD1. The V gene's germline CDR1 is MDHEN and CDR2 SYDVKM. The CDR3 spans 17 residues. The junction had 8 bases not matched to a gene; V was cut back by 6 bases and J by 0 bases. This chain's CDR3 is CASSLYRQGASNQPQHF. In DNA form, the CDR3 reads TGTGCCAGCAGCCTATACCGACAGGGGGCTAGCAATCAGCCCCAGCATTTT.